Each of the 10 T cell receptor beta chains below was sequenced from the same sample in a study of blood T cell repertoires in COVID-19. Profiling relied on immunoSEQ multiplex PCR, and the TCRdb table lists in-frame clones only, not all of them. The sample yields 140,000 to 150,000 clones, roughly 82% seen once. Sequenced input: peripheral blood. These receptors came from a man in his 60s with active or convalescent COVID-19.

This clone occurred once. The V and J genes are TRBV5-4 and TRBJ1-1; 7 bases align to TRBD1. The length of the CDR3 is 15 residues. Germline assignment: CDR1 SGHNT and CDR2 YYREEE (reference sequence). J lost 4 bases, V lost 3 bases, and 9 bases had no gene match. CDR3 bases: TGTGCCAGCAGCTCCCGACAGGGATCGGTCACTGAAGCTTTCTTT. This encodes CASSSRQGSVTEAFF.

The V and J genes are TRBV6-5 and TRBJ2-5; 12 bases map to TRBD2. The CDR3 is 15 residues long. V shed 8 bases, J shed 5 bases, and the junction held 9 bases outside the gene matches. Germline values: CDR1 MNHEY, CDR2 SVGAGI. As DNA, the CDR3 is TGTGCCAGCGGACGACTAGCGGGAGACGGGGAGACCCAGTACTTC. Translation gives CASGRLAGDGETQYF.

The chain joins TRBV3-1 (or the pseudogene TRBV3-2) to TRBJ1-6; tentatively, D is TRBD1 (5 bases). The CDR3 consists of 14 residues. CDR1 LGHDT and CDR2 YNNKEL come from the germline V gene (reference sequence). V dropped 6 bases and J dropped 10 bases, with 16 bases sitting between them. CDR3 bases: TGTGCCAGCAGTGACAGTTTAGGGGTCTCACCCCTCCACTTT. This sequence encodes CASSDSLGVSPLHF.

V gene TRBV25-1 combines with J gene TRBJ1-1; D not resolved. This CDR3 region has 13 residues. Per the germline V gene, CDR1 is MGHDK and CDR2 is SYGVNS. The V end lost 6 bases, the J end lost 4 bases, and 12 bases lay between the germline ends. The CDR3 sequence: CASSPPGATEAFF. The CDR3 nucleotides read TGTGCCAGCAGCCCTCCAGGCGCCACTGAAGCTTTCTTT.

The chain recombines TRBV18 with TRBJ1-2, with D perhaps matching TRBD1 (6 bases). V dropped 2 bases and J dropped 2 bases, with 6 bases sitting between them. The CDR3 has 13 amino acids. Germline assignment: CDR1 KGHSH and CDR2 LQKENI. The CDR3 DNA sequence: TGTGCCAGCTCACCAACAGGGAACTATGGCTACACCTTC. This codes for CASSPTGNYGYTF.

CDR3 coding DNA: TGTGCCAGCAGCTTTCACCCAGGGTTTGTAGAGAACACTGAAGCTTTCTTT. It translates to CASSFHPGFVENTEAFF. The rearrangement joins TRBV5-4 to TRBJ1-1; D is perhaps TRBD1 (5 bases). Per the germline V gene, CDR1 is SGHNT and CDR2 is YYREEE (reference sequence). The CDR3 is 17 residues long. Deletions cut 2 bases from V and 1 base from J, with 18 bases between.

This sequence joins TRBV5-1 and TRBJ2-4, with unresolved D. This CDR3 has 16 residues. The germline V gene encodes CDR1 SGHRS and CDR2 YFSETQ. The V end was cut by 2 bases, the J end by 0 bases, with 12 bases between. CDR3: CASSLDPTVAKNIQYF. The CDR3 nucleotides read TGCGCCAGCAGCTTAGATCCTACTGTAGCCAAAAACATTCAGTACTTC.

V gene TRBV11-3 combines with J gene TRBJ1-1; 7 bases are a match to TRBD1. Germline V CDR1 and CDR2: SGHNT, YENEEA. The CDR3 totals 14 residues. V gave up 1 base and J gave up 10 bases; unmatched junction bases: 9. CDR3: CASSLVGTAIGAFF. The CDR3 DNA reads TGTGCCAGCAGCTTAGTAGGGACAGCCATAGGAGCTTTCTTT.

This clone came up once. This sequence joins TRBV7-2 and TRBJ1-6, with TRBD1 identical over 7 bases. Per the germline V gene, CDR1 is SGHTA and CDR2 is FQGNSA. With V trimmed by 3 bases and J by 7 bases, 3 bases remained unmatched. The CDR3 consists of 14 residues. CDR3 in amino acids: CASSFSRGNSPLHF. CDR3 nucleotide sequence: TGTGCCAGCAGCTTCTCCAGGGGGAATTCACCCCTCCACTTT. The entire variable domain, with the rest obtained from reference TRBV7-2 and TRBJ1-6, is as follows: GAGVSQSPSNKVTEKGKDVELRCDPISGHTALYWYRQSLGQGLEFLIYFQGNSAPDKSGLPSDRFSAERTGGSVSTLTIQRTQQEDSAVYLCASSFSRGNSPLHFGNGTRLTVT.

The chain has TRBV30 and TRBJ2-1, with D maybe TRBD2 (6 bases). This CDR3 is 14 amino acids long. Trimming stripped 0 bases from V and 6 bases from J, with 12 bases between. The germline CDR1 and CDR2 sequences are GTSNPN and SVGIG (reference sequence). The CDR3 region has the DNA TGTGCCTGGAGTGTGGGAGGCGGCACCAATGAGCAGTTCTTC. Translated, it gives CAWSVGGGTNEQFF.